Below, 28 T cell receptor beta chains from the same sample are listed, as sequenced in a study of blood T cell repertoires in COVID-19. The assay was immunoSEQ multiplex PCR, and TCRdb's table has in-frame clones only and misses some. The sample shows around 130,000 clones, roughly 85% of them seen only once. Sequenced sample: peripheral blood. These receptors were obtained from a man aged 45 to 65 with acute or convalescent COVID-19.

This chain links TRBV11-2 with TRBJ1-1, with 8 bases that match TRBD1. Germline loops: CDR1 SGHAT, CDR2 FQNNGV. The CDR3 contains 15 residues. V shed 4 bases and J 6 bases; nucleotides not matched to a gene: 10. DNA of the CDR3: TGTGCCAGCAGCTCCCGGCAGGGGGCGCCGGCTGAAGCTTTCTTT. It encodes CASSSRQGAPAEAFF. Full variable domain (remainder filled in from reference TRBV11-2 and TRBJ1-1): EAGVAQSPRYKIIEKRQSVAFWCNPISGHATLYWYQQILGQGPKLLIQFQNNGVVDDSQLPKDRFSAERLKGVDSTLKIQPAKLEDSAVYLCASSSRQGAPAEAFFGQGTRLTVV.

This CDR3 reads CASNGQGGEKLFF. The CDR3 DNA sequence: TGTGCCAGCAACGGGCAGGGAGGCGAAAAACTGTTTTTT. The chain has TRBV2 and TRBJ1-4, with D tentatively TRBD1 (5 bases). Per the germline V gene, CDR1 is SNHLY and CDR2 is FYNNEI. The V end lost 7 bases, the J end lost 8 bases, and 14 bases lay between the germline ends. There are 13 residues in the CDR3.

The chain couples TRBV3-1 (or the pseudogene TRBV3-2) to TRBJ2-1, with D possibly matching TRBD1 (5 bases). CDR3 length equals 11 residues. Germline values: CDR1 LGHDT, CDR2 YNNKEL (reference sequence). V lost 1 base, J lost 16 bases, and 11 bases lay in between. Written as DNA, the CDR3 is TGTGCCAGCAGCCAAGGGGGCACGCGCTTCTTC. It specifies CASSQGGTRFF.

The CDR3: CASSLARGGTVFEKLFF. The CDR3 bases are TGTGCCAGCAGCTTGGCCCGGGGGGGGACCGTCTTTGAAAAACTGTTTTTT. V usage is TRBV5-5 and J usage is TRBJ1-4; TRBD1 might be the D (5 bases). V was clipped by 0 bases and J by 7 bases, with 19 bases between them. CDR3 length: 17 residues. In germline, CDR1 is SGHKS, CDR2 YYEKEE (reference sequence).

The V and J genes are TRBV19 and TRBJ2-7; D is perhaps TRBD2 (5 bases). CDR3 size: 14 residues. Trimming removed 3 bases from V and 2 bases from J, with 11 bases in between. The germline gives CDR1 LNHDA, CDR2 SQIVND (reference sequence). CDR3 DNA sequence: TGTGCCAGTAGTATGAGAGGGCCGCCCTACGAGCAGTACTTC. Amino acids: CASSMRGPPYEQYF.

The gene calls are TRBV5-1 and TRBJ2-2; 9 nucleotides align to TRBD2. The CDR3 runs to 17 residues. V lost 1 base, J lost 8 bases, and 12 bases stayed unmatched. Germline loops: CDR1 SGHRS, CDR2 YFSETQ. CDR3 sequence reads: CASSLMAVAGVGGELFF. The CDR3 bases are TGCGCCAGCAGCTTGATGGCAGTAGCGGGAGTTGGAGGGGAGCTGTTTTTT.

The rearrangement links TRBV4-2 to TRBJ2-1, with 8 bases that match TRBD2. V lost 0 bases to trimming and J lost 7 bases; unmatched junction nucleotides: 11. The germline gives CDR1 LGHNA, CDR2 YNFKEQ. CDR3 length: 17 residues. The CDR3 sequence is CASSQDPREGRSNEQFF. In DNA form, the CDR3 reads TGTGCCAGCAGCCAAGACCCCCGGGAGGGCCGGTCAAATGAGCAGTTCTTC.

The CDR3 DNA is TGTGCCAGCAGTGAACTTGGGTTAGCTCGCGAGCAGTACTTC. It yields the protein CASSELGLAREQYF. This chain connects TRBV6-1 to TRBJ2-7; D gene unclear. Germline assignment: CDR1 MNHNS and CDR2 SASEGT. CDR3 length: 14 amino acids. Trimming removed 2 bases from V and 6 bases from J, with 14 bases in between.

The rearrangement links TRBV11-1 to TRBJ2-3; 7 nucleotides align to TRBD2. Germline CDR1 and CDR2: SGHAT and FQDESV (reference sequence). There are 16 residues in the CDR3. With 5 bases clipped from V and 0 bases from J, the junction kept 8 bases outside the gene matches. The DNA for the CDR3 is TGTGCCAGCAGCCTCAGGTCTAGCGGCAGCACAGATACGCAGTATTTT. As protein: CASSLRSSGSTDTQYF.

The chain recombines TRBV19 with TRBJ2-1; 13 nucleotides agree with TRBD2. CDR1 and CDR2 (germline): LNHDA, SQIVND (reference sequence). After removal of 4 bases from V and 8 bases from J, the junction contained 8 bases not matched to a gene. The CDR3 spans 16 residues. The CDR3 sequence: CASSTSGTSGIHEQFF. CDR3 in DNA: TGTGCCAGTAGTACCTCTGGGACTAGCGGGATCCATGAGCAGTTCTTC.

The chain combines TRBV18 with TRBJ2-1; 8 bases match TRBD2. The V gene end was trimmed by 5 bases and the J gene end by 4 bases; junction bases not matched to a gene: 7. This CDR3 has 15 residues. CDR1 and CDR2 from the germline V gene are KGHSH and LQKENI. This CDR3 is CASSATSGTYNEQFF. In DNA form, the CDR3 reads TGTGCCAGCTCAGCTACTAGCGGCACTTACAATGAGCAGTTCTTC.

This clone appeared a single time. The rearrangement uses TRBV7-7 and TRBJ2-5; maybe TRBD2 (7 bases). This CDR3 contains 15 residues. Germline loops: CDR1 SSHAT, CDR2 FNYEAQ (reference sequence). The CDR3 DNA is TGTGCTACCGGCGGACCTTGGGGGGGCCGTGAGACCCAGTACTTC. Translation gives CATGGPWGGRETQYF.

The V gene is TRBV20-1, the J gene TRBJ2-7; D is undetermined. The CDR3 is 14 amino acids. Per the germline V gene, CDR1 is DFQATT and CDR2 is SNEGSKA (reference sequence). V lost 3 bases and J lost 2, with 14 bases in between. The CDR3 sequence is CSASRGSRPYEQYF. The DNA for the CDR3 is TGCAGTGCTAGTCGCGGATCACGCCCCTACGAGCAGTACTTC.

This chain uses TRBV9 with TRBJ2-1; 8 bases line up with TRBD2. The CDR3 is made up of 18 amino acids. With 0 bases clipped from V and 0 bases from J, the junction kept 8 bases outside the gene matches. CDR1 and CDR2 from the germline V gene are SGDLS and YYNGEE. The CDR3 DNA sequence: TGTGCCAGCAGCGTAGAGCCTAGCGGGTACAGCTCCTACAATGAGCAGTTCTTC. Its translation: CASSVEPSGYSSYNEQFF.

The chain joins TRBV9 to TRBJ2-7; TRBD1 agrees at 10 bases. CDR1 is SGDLS, CDR2 YYNGEE, per germline. V lost 4 bases, J lost 4 bases, and 8 bases stayed unmatched. This CDR3 comprises 15 residues. The CDR3 sequence: CASSPTPGQGYEQYF. Here the CDR3 DNA reads TGTGCCAGCAGCCCCACCCCGGGACAGGGGTACGAGCAGTACTTC.

The chain has TRBV19 and TRBJ1-1, with D possibly being TRBD1 (5 bases). V lost 4 bases to trimming and J lost 9 bases, with 18 bases between them. The length of the CDR3 is 14 residues. Germline CDR1 LNHDA, CDR2 SQIVND (reference sequence). The CDR3: CASSRGPGEFKAFF. The CDR3 DNA reads TGTGCCAGTAGTAGAGGACCGGGGGAGTTTAAAGCTTTCTTT.

J is TRBJ2-3 and V is TRBV18, with TRBD2 identical over 13 bases. The ends lost 3 bases at V and 6 bases at J; junction bases unmatched: 9. CDR1 and CDR2 (germline): KGHSH, LQKENI. The CDR3 spans 17 residues. The CDR3 sequence is CASSPLELAGGSDTQYF. CDR3 nucleotide sequence: TGTGCCAGCTCACCCCTCGAACTAGCGGGAGGGTCGGATACGCAGTATTTT.

The rearrangement joins TRBV25-1 to TRBJ1-2; D remains ambiguous. The CDR3 runs to 13 residues. Germline CDR1 reads MGHDK; CDR2 reads SYGVNS. The V end lost 0 bases, the J end lost 5 bases, and 7 bases lay between the germline ends. The DNA of the CDR3 is TGTGCCAGCAGTGAATATCAGGTTTATGGCTACACCTTC. Translating gives CASSEYQVYGYTF.

The chain employs TRBV11-2 and TRBJ2-7; TRBD1 matches at 7 bases. J lost 6 bases, V lost 1 base, and 6 bases had no gene match. CDR1 SGHAT and CDR2 FQNNGV come from the germline V gene. The CDR3 covers 14 residues. CDR3 bases: TGTGCCAGCAGCTTAGGGGTAGGGGGCTCCGAGCAGTACTTC. This translates into CASSLGVGGSEQYF.

This chain connects TRBV30 to TRBJ2-1; no reliable D call. This CDR3 comprises 14 residues. Germline V CDR1 and CDR2: GTSNPN, SVGIG (reference sequence). V lost 2 bases and J 0 bases, leaving 8 bases between the germline ends. This chain's CDR3 is CAWSLAASYNEQFF. Here the CDR3 DNA reads TGTGCCTGGAGTCTGGCGGCCTCCTACAATGAGCAGTTCTTC.

The chain links TRBV13 to TRBJ2-4; 7 bases are shared with TRBD1. V trimming: 5 bases; J trimming: 4 bases; junction bases outside the gene matches: 11. Germline V lookup: CDR1 PRHDT, CDR2 FYEKMQ (reference sequence). The CDR3 contains 16 residues. CDR3 in DNA: TGTGCCAGCAGCACCACAGGGGATGTCTCAAAAAACATTCAGTACTTC. This encodes CASSTTGDVSKNIQYF.

The V gene is TRBV3-1 (or the pseudogene TRBV3-2), the J gene TRBJ1-2; D is unclear. Germline CDR1 reads LGHDT; CDR2 reads YNNKEL (reference sequence). V was cut by 0 bases and J by 4 bases, with 12 bases left in between. The CDR3 has 15 amino acids. The CDR3 reads CASSQDYGTVYGYTF. The DNA of the CDR3 is TGTGCCAGCAGCCAAGATTATGGAACAGTCTATGGCTACACCTTC.

A word on this clone: The sample contains more than one DNA sequence encoding this CDR3. The chain carries TRBV12-3 or TRBV12-4 and TRBJ1-1; D possibly corresponds to TRBD1 (5 bases). This CDR3 has 13 amino acids. Deletions cut 6 bases from V and 1 base from J, with 9 bases between. The chain's CDR3 is CASSPTGNTEAFF. The CDR3 DNA reads as TGTGCCAGCAGCCCTACAGGGAACACTGAAGCTTTCTTT.

The chain links TRBV7-3 to TRBJ2-1, with TRBD2 matching 9 bases. V dropped 5 bases and J dropped 4; count of bases not matched to a gene: 6. Germline assignment: CDR1 SGHTA and CDR2 FQGTGA. The CDR3 is made up of 15 amino acids. Written as DNA, the CDR3 is TGTGCCAGCAGCCCCGGCAGCGGGAGGTACAATGAGCAGTTCTTC. Translated: CASSPGSGRYNEQFF.

The chain links TRBV7-8 to TRBJ1-3; no firm D call. CDR1 SGHVS and CDR2 FQNEAQ come from the germline V gene. Trimming stripped 1 base from V and 4 bases from J, with 8 bases between. The CDR3 consists of 14 residues. CDR3 protein: CASSLGRRGNTIYF. In DNA form, the CDR3 reads TGTGCCAGCAGCTTAGGCCGGAGAGGAAACACCATATATTTT.

CDR3 DNA: TGCGCCAGCAGCCAAAACACAGGGTCCTACGAGCAGTACTTC. It is translated as CASSQNTGSYEQYF. The V and J genes are TRBV4-1 and TRBJ2-7; tentatively, D is TRBD1 (6 bases). The CDR3 has 14 residues. Germline CDR1 reads MGHRA; CDR2 reads YSYEKL. The V end lost 2 bases, the J end lost 1 base, and 9 bases lay between the germline ends.

This sequence joins TRBV6-5 and TRBJ2-5; 11 positions agree with TRBD2. The V segment lost 4 bases and the J segment 2 bases; nucleotides outside the gene matches: 3. Per the germline V gene, CDR1 is MNHEY and CDR2 is SVGAGI. This CDR3 region has 15 residues. The CDR3 DNA reads TGTGCCAGCAGTTTCCTAGCGGGGGGACAAGAGACCCAGTACTTC. Residues: CASSFLAGGQETQYF.

The J gene is TRBJ2-7, the V gene TRBV27, with D possibly being TRBD1 (6 bases). Germline V CDR1 and CDR2: MNHEY, SMNVEV (reference sequence). CDR3 length equals 14 residues. Between the trimmed V and J ends, which lost 5 bases and 0 bases, there was a span of 11 bases. The CDR3 coding sequence is TGTGCCAGCAGTGCCTCGACAGGCTCCTACGAGCAGTACTTC. This sequence encodes CASSASTGSYEQYF.